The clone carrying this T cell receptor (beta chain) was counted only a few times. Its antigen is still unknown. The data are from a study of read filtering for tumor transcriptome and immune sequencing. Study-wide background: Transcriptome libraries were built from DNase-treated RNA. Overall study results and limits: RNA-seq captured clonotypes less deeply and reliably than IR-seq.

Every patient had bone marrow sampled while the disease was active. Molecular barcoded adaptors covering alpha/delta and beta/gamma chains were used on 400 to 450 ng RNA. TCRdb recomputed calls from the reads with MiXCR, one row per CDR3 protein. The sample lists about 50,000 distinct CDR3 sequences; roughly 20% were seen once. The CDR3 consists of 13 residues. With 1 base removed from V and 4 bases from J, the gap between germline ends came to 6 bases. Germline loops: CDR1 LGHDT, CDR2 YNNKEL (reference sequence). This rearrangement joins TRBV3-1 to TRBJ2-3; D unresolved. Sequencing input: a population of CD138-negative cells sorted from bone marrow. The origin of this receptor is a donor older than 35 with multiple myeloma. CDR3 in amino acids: CASSQVTADTQYF. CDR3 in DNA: TGTGCCAGCAGCCAAGTTACGGCAGATACGCAGTATTTT.